This T cell receptor (beta chain) was sequenced in a study of blood T cell repertoires in COVID-19. The CDR3 runs to 15 residues. V was cut by 0 bases and J by 0 bases, with 8 bases left in between. From germline, CDR1 is LGHDT and CDR2 YNNKEL (reference sequence). TCRdb's copy holds only in-frame clones and misses some; the assay was immunoSEQ multiplex PCR. Of about 98,000 clones detected, 70% to 90% appear once; the ten largest clones hold 3.5% to 5%. This TCR came from a man aged 55-75 years with acute or convalescent COVID-19. Input material: peripheral blood. J is TRBJ1-2 and V is TRBV3-1 (or the pseudogene TRBV3-2), with D unresolved. CDR3 loop: CASSQDWQTNYGYTF. CDR3 coding DNA: TGTGCCAGCAGCCAAGATTGGCAGACTAACTATGGCTACACCTTC.